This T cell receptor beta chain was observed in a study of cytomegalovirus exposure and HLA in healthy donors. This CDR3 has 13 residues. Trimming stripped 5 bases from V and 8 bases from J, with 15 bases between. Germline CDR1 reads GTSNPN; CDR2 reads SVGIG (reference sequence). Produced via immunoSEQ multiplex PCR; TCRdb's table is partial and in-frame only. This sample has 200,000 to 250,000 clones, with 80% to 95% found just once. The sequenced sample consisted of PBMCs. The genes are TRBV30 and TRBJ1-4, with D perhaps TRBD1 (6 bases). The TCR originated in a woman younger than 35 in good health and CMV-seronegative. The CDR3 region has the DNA TGTGCCTGGGCTGGACAGCCCGGGGAAAAACTGTTTTTT. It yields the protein CAWAGQPGEKLFF.